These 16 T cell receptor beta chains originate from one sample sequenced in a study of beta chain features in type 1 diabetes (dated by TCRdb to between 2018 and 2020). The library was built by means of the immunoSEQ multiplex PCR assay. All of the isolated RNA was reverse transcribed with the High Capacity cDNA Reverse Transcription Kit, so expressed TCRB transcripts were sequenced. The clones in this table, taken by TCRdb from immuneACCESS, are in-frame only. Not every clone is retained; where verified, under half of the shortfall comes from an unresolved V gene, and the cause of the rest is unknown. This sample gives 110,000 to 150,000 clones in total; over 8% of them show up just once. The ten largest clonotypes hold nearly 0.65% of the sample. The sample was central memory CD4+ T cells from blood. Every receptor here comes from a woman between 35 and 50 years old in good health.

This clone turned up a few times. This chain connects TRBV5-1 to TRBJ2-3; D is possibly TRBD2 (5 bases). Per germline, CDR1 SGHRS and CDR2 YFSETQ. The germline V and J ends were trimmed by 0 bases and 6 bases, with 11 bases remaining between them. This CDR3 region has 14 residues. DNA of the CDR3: TGCGCCAGCAGCTTGGCCATGGGCGGGGATACGCAGTATTTT. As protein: CASSLAMGGDTQYF.

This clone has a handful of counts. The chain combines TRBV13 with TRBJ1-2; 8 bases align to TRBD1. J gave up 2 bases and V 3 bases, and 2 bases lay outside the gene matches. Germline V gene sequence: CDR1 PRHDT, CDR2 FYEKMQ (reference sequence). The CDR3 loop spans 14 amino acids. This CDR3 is CASSFRTGNYGYTF. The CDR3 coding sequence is TGTGCCAGCAGCTTCAGGACAGGGAACTATGGCTACACCTTC.

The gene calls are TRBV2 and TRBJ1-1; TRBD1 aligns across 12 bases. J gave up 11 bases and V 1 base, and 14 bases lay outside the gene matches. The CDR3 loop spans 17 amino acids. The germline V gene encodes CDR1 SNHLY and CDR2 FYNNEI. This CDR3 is CASSEGLGTGGTAEAFF. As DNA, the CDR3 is TGTGCCAGCAGTGAAGGTCTGGGGACAGGGGGCACGGCGGAGGCTTTCTTT.

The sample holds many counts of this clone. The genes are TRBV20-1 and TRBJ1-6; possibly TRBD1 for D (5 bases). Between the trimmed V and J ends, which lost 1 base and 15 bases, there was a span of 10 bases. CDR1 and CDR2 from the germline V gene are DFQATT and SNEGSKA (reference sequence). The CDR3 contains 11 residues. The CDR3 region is CSARGPRDLHF. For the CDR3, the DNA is TGCAGTGCTAGAGGTCCCAGGGACCTCCACTTT.

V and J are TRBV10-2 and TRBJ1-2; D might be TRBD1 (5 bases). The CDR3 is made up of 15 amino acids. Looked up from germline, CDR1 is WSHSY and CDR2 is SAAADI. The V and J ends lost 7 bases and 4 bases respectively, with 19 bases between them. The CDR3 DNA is TGCGCCAGCACTCACGACAGTCCCCCTCTCTATGGCTACACCTTC. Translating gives CASTHDSPPLYGYTF.

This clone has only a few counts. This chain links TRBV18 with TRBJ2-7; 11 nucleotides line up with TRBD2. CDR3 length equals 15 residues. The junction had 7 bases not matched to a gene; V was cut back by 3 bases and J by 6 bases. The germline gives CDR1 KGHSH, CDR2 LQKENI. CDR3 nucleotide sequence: TGTGCCAGCTCACCCGTAACTAGCGGGGGACGCGAGCAGTACTTC. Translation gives CASSPVTSGGREQYF.

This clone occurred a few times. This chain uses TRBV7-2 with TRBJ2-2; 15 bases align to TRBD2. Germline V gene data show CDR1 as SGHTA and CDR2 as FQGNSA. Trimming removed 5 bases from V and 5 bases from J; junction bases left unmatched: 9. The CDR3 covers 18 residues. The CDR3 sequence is CASSPGLAGGPQTGELFF. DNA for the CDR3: TGTGCCAGCAGCCCCGGACTAGCGGGGGGGCCTCAAACCGGGGAGCTGTTTTTT.

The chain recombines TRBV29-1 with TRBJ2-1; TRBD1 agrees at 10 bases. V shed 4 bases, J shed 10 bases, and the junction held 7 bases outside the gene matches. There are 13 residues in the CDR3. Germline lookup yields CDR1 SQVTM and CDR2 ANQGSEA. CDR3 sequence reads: CSVGWTGGEEQFF. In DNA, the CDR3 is TGCAGCGTTGGTTGGACAGGGGGGGAGGAGCAGTTCTTC.

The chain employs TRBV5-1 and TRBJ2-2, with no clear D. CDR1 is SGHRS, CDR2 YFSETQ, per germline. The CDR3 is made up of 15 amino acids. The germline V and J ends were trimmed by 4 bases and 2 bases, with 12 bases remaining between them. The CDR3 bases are TGCGCCAGCAGCCCGGTGATACGAAACACCGGGGAGCTGTTTTTT. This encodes CASSPVIRNTGELFF.

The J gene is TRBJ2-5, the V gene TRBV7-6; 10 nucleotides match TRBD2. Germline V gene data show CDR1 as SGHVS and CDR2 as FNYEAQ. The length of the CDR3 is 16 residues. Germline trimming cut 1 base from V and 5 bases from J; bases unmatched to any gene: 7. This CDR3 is CASSLVPSGGWETQYF. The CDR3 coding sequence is TGTGCCAGCAGCTTAGTCCCTAGCGGGGGCTGGGAGACCCAGTACTTC.

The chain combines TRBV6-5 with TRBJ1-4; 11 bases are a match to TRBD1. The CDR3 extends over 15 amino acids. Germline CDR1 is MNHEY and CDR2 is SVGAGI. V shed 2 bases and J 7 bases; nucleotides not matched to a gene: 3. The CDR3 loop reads CASSYGGQGGEKLFF. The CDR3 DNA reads TGTGCCAGCAGTTACGGGGGACAGGGGGGTGAAAAACTGTTTTTT.

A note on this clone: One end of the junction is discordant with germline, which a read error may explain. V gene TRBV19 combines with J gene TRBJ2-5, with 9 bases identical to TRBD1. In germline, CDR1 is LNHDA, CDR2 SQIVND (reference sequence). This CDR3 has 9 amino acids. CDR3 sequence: CASSWTGDF. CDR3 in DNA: TGTGCCAGTAGCTGGACAGGGGACTTC. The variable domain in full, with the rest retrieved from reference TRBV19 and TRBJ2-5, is DGGITQSPKYLFRKEGQNVTLSCEQNLNHDAMYWYRQDPGQGLRLIYYSQIVNDFQKGDIAEGYSVSREKKESFPLTVTSAQKNPTAFYLCASSWTGDFGPGTRLLVL.

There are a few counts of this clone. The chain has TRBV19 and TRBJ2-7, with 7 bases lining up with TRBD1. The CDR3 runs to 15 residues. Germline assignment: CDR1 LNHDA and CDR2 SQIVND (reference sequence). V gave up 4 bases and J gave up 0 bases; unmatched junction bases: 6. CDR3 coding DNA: TGTGCCAGTAGTAATCGACAGGGTTACTCCTACGAGCAGTACTTC. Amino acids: CASSNRQGYSYEQYF.

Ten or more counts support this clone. CDR3 sequence (DNA): TGTGCCAGCAGCTCACAGGGGTCCTACAATGAGCAGTTCTTC. It codes for CASSSQGSYNEQFF. The J gene is TRBJ2-1, the V gene TRBV7-8; 7 nucleotides match TRBD1. With V trimmed by 4 bases and J by 1 base, 1 base remained unmatched. CDR1 and CDR2 (germline): SGHVS, FQNEAQ. The CDR3 runs 14 residues.

The CDR3 DNA sequence: TGTGCCAGCAGTTACTCCCGAGGCGGCTACGAGCAGTACTTC. Protein sequence: CASSYSRGGYEQYF. V is TRBV6-5 and J is TRBJ2-7; no definite D call. The germline gives CDR1 MNHEY, CDR2 SVGAGI. Trimming left V 0 bases short and J 3 bases short, with 9 bases between. The CDR3 has 14 amino acids.

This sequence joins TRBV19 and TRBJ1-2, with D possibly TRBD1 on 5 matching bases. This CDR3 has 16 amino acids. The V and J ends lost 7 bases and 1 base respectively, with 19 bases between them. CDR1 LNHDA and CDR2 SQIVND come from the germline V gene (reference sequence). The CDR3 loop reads CASTDPRPGGNYGYTF. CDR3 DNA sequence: TGTGCCAGTACAGACCCCCGACCGGGGGGTAACTATGGCTACACCTTC.